Listed below are T cell receptor beta chains from one sample, sequenced in a study of technical replicates of blood from a few donors. Sequencing used immunoSEQ multiplex PCR; TCRdb keeps in-frame clones, though not all of them. The repertoire holds 95,000 or so clones, with 85% to 95% as singletons. The sequenced sample consisted of T cells isolated from PBMCs. Receptors originate from a human donor in good health. Both conserved end residues are part of each CDR3. Fields, in order: V gene, D gene, J gene, clone size, CDR3 DNA, CDR3 protein. D genes are given only for firm matches. Expanded clones get a size class; other rows say once, few or many, or leave the size out.

>TRBV30|.|TRBJ2-2|.
TGTGTTTGTTCGCCAGGGATAAACACCGGGGAGCTGTTTTTT
CVCSPGINTGELFF
>TRBV6-5|.|TRBJ1-1|.
TGTGCCAGCAGTTACGGTCTTGGGCAGTGGGACACTGAAGCTTTCTTT
CASSYGLGQWDTEAFF
>TRBV14|.|TRBJ2-1|.
TGTGCCAGCAGCCAATATTTGGGGAGCTCCTACAATGAGCAGTTCTTC
CASSQYLGSSYNEQFF
>TRBV11-2|.|TRBJ2-1|once
TGTGCCAGCAGCTTAGCTAATGAGCAGTTCTTC
CASSLANEQFF
>TRBV11-2|TRBD2|TRBJ2-3|.
TGTGCCAGCAGCTTGGGACTAGCGGGAGGGTCCACAGATACGCAGTATTTT
CASSLGLAGGSTDTQYF
>TRBV7-2|.|TRBJ2-7|few
TGTGCCAGCAGCTTTGTCCACAGGTTCGAGCAGTACTTC
CASSFVHRFEQYF
>TRBV9|.|TRBJ2-2|.
TGTGCCAGCAGTAAGAATACGTGGACAGCGAACACCGGGGAGCTGTTTTTT
CASSKNTWTANTGELFF
>TRBV2|TRBD2|TRBJ2-1|.
TGTGCCAGCAATGGAGCGGGAGGGTTCAATGAGCAGTTCTTC
CASNGAGGFNEQFF
>TRBV4-2|TRBD2|TRBJ2-2|.
TGTGCCAGCAGCCAAGATTTAGCGGGGAACACCGGGGAGCTGTTTTTT
CASSQDLAGNTGELFF
>TRBV11-2|TRBD2|TRBJ2-7|.
TGTGCCAGCAGCTCGATGACGGGGGGCGAGCAGTACTTC
CASSSMTGGEQYF
>TRBV6-1|.|TRBJ1-3|.
TGTGCCAGTAGGGGCTCTGGAAACACCATATATTTT
CASRGSGNTIYF
>TRBV10-2|TRBD2|TRBJ2-3|.
TGCGCCAGCAGTGTAGAGGCTAGCGGGAGTTTGGTGGATACGCAGTATTTT
CASSVEASGSLVDTQYF
>TRBV6-5|.|TRBJ2-6|.
TGTGCCAGCAGGGAGTCTGGGGCCAACGTCCTGACTTTC
CASRESGANVLTF
>TRBV27|.|TRBJ2-1|.
TGTGCCAGCAGTTTAAATGTAGCCATACTCTACAATGAGCAGTTCTTC
CASSLNVAILYNEQFF
>TRBV6-1|TRBD1|TRBJ2-7|.
TGTGCCAGCAGTGCCTCCGGGACAGAAACCTACTACGAGCAGTACTTC
CASSASGTETYYEQYF
>TRBV11-3|.|TRBJ2-7|.
TGTGCCAGCAGCTTAGGTTTAGCGGACACCTACGAGCAGTACTTC
CASSLGLADTYEQYF
>TRBV7-2|TRBD2|TRBJ2-1|.
TGTGCCAGCAGCTTATCCTCGGGAGGACCCAATGAGCAGTTCTTC
CASSLSSGGPNEQFF
>TRBV6-5|TRBD1|TRBJ2-3|.
TGTGCCAGCAGTTACCAAAACAGGGGGGGCACAGATACGCAGTATTTT
CASSYQNRGGTDTQYF
>TRBV5-1|.|TRBJ2-6|.
TGCGCCAGCAGCTTGGATATCAGGGTTCGGTCTGGGGCCAACGTCCTGACTTTC
CASSLDIRVRSGANVLTF
>TRBV7-8|.|TRBJ2-3|.
TGTGCCAGTAGGGGGATCAAAAATACGCAGTATTTT
CASRGIKNTQYF
>TRBV7-9|.|TRBJ2-7|.
TGTGCCAGCAGCTCCCCCCTGAGTGACTACGAGCAGTACTTC
CASSSPLSDYEQYF
>TRBV7-3|.|TRBJ2-7|once
TGTGCCAGCCTTAAATCTGGAAGCGGAACCTCCTACGAGCAGTACTTC
CASLKSGSGTSYEQYF
>TRBV30|.|TRBJ2-7|.
TGTGCCTGGAGTGTATTTTTATCTGGGAGCGAGCAGTACTTC
CAWSVFLSGSEQYF
>TRBV28|TRBD1|TRBJ2-7|.
TGTGCCACGCTCGAATCGACAGGGGGTTTCCACGAGCAGTACTTC
CATLESTGGFHEQYF
>TRBV11-2|.|TRBJ1-2|.
TGTGCCAGCAGCTTAGGCAGGGATTATGGCTACACCTTC
CASSLGRDYGYTF
>TRBV11-3|TRBD2|TRBJ2-1|.
TGTGCCAGCAGCTCGGGACTAGCCGAGCAGTTCTTC
CASSSGLAEQFF
>TRBV5-1|TRBD2|TRBJ2-1|once
TGCGCCAGCAGTCCCTTCGGGACTAGATTCTTCAATGAGCAGTTCTTC
CASSPFGTRFFNEQFF
>TRBV20-1|.|TRBJ1-1|few
TGCAGTGCTATTTTCGGCACTGAAGCTTTCTTT
CSAIFGTEAFF
>TRBV19|TRBD2|TRBJ2-1|.
TGTGCCAGTAGTGGACTAGCGGCCTACAATGAGCAGTTCTTC
CASSGLAAYNEQFF
>TRBV18|TRBD1|TRBJ1-5|.
TGTGCCAGCTCCCCTGACAGGGTTCGCAATCAGCCCCAGCATTTT
CASSPDRVRNQPQHF
>TRBV28|TRBD2|TRBJ2-7|.
TGTGCCAGTTTGGGACTAGCCAGTTACGAGCAGTACTTC
CASLGLASYEQYF
>TRBV5-1|.|TRBJ2-1|.
TGCGCCAGCAGCTTGGTATATGTTAATGAGCAGTTCTTC
CASSLVYVNEQFF
>TRBV10-2|.|TRBJ2-1|.
TGCGCCAGCAGTGAGGACGTAGGGGGGCAGTTCTTC
CASSEDVGGQFF
>TRBV7-9|TRBD1|TRBJ2-7|.
TGTGCCAGCAGCTTGTGGGCCGGGACAGGGAACTTCTACGAGCAGTACTTC
CASSLWAGTGNFYEQYF
>TRBV11-2|TRBD2|TRBJ2-1|.
TGTGCCAGCAGCTTAACTAGCGGGCTCTATGAGCAGTTCTTC
CASSLTSGLYEQFF
>TRBV5-1|TRBD2|TRBJ2-1|.
TGCGCCAGCAGCTTAGAACTAGCGGAGTCCTACAATGAGCAGTTCTTC
CASSLELAESYNEQFF
>TRBV9|.|TRBJ1-3|.
TGTGCCAGCAGCGCTTCACTCTCTGGAAACACCATATATTTT
CASSASLSGNTIYF
>TRBV6-6|TRBD2|TRBJ2-7|.
TGTGCCAGCAGTTACGTGGCTAGCGGGCTCTACGAGCAGTACTTC
CASSYVASGLYEQYF
>TRBV28|.|TRBJ1-1|.
TGTGCCAGCAGTTTATACAGGGATAACACTGAAGCTTTCTTT
CASSLYRDNTEAFF
>TRBV9|.|TRBJ2-7|.
TGTGCCAGCAGCGTCGGACTTTTTCCCTACGAGCAGTACTTC
CASSVGLFPYEQYF
>TRBV19|TRBD2|TRBJ2-5|.
TGTGCCAGTAGTATATTTGGGACTAGCGGAGCAGAGACCCAGTACTTC
CASSIFGTSGAETQYF
>TRBV4-3|.|TRBJ1-1|.
TGCGCCAGCAGCCAAGTCCAGGGGTTATGGACTGAAGCTTTCTTT
CASSQVQGLWTEAFF
>TRBV5-6|.|TRBJ1-2|once
TGTGCCAGCAGCTTGAAAAGGGGCTTGAACTATGGCTACACCTTC
CASSLKRGLNYGYTF
>TRBV7-9|.|TRBJ1-2|.
TGTGCCAGCAGTCTGCAGGGCGCCGGAGATGGCTACACCTTC
CASSLQGAGDGYTF
>TRBV5-1|.|TRBJ1-4|.
TGCGCCAGCAGACCGGTGACTAATGAAAAACTGTTTTTT
CASRPVTNEKLFF